A selection of T cell receptor beta chains follows, all from one sample in a study of blood T cell repertoires in COVID-19. Some clones are missing from TCRdb's copy, which holds only in-frame ones; the method was immunoSEQ multiplex PCR. There are around 300,000 clones in the sample; over 75% occur only once, and less than 15% lies in the top ten. Sequencing was carried out using peripheral blood. These receptors were obtained from a human donor in a cohort sampled during active COVID-19. The CDR3 runs from the conserved cysteine through the conserved F or W. The D gene is left open where the match is weak. Not all rows give a size; the values are once, few, many and, for expanded clones, a class.

D | J | size | V | CDR3 | DNA
TRBD2 | TRBJ2-5 | few | TRBV7-2 | CASSSAGGLLRGETQYF | TGTGCCAGCAGCTCCGCGGGAGGACTGCTAAGGGGAGAGACCCAGTACTTC
NA | TRBJ2-5 | few | TRBV24-1 | CATSEGAQETQYF | TGTGCCACCAGTGAGGGGGCCCAAGAGACCCAGTACTTC
TRBD2 | TRBJ2-5 | NA | TRBV7-6 | CASSLGLAGTVEETQYF | TGTGCCAGCAGCCTAGGGCTAGCGGGAACTGTGGAAGAGACCCAGTACTTC
NA | TRBJ1-5 | once | TRBV7-2 | CASSFGQFNQPQHF | TGTGCCAGCAGCTTCGGACAGTTCAATCAGCCCCAGCATTTT
TRBD1 | TRBJ1-3 | NA | TRBV4-2 | CASSRQGAGSGNTIYF | TGTGCCAGCAGCCGACAGGGGGCCGGCTCTGGAAACACCATATATTTT
TRBD1 | TRBJ1-5 | NA | TRBV4-1 | CASSGTGDKSQPQHF | TGCGCCAGCAGCGGGACAGGGGATAAGAGTCAGCCCCAGCATTTT
TRBD2 | TRBJ2-7 | NA | TRBV11-2 | CASSPTSGSHEQYF | TGTGCCAGCAGCCCAACTAGCGGGAGCCACGAGCAGTACTTC
TRBD1 | TRBJ2-7 | NA | TRBV7-2 | CASSLGQGSVYEQYF | TGTGCCAGCAGCTTAGGACAGGGGTCCGTCTACGAGCAGTACTTC
NA | TRBJ2-1 | NA | TRBV11-2 | CASSLEGLDNEQFF | TGTGCCAGCAGCCTGGAGGGACTTGACAATGAGCAGTTCTTC
NA | TRBJ2-1 | few | TRBV4-1 | CASSQGGPYNEQFF | TGCGCCAGCAGCCAAGGCGGGCCTTACAATGAGCAGTTCTTC
NA | TRBJ1-1 | NA | TRBV6-2/TRBV6-3 | CASSSLIRGNTEAFF | TGTGCCAGCAGTTCCTTGATAAGGGGAAACACTGAAGCTTTCTTT
NA | TRBJ2-7 | few | TRBV3-1/TRBV3-2 | CASSSGPGKRSSYEQYF | TGTGCCAGCAGCTCTGGCCCCGGTAAGAGGAGCTCCTACGAGCAGTACTTC
TRBD2 | TRBJ2-3 | once | TRBV27 | CASSLGLAGAGGRNTQYF | TGTGCCAGCAGTTTAGGACTAGCGGGAGCCGGGGGAAGGAATACGCAGTATTTT
NA | TRBJ2-4 | NA | TRBV3-1/TRBV3-2 | CASSQGYSGIIQYF | TGTGCCAGCAGCCAAGGGTATAGCGGCATCATTCAGTACTTC